Included here is one T cell receptor beta chain sequence, with context. The specificity of this receptor is unknown. The record has no base qualities; no much larger clone is one base away. This entry belongs to a study of blood T cell repertoires in COVID-19 (dated by TCRdb to the early 2020s). Context from the whole study: Samples from collaborators originated in the United States, Italy and Spain and spanned both the acute and convalescent phases of COVID-19. The repertoires were released in a freely available public database meant as a resource for research on the immune response to SARS-CoV-2. Where available, HLA class I and class II types were obtained from metadata supplied by the sample provider rather than from assay-based typing. A de-identified subject ID, COVID-19 status, age in years and sex were almost always included in the sample metadata. The samples were drawn from the first 160 participants of the ongoing ImmuneRACE study and from roughly 1,300 subjects provided by 6 global collaborators. The dataset comprised deeply sampled blood TCRbeta repertoires from subjects exposed to, actively infected with, or recovered from COVID-19. The material from the prospective study consisted of cDNA or gDNA derived from T cells, B-cell-depleted T cells, or PBMCs.

The collaborating institutions used their own protocols to collect whole blood in K2EDTA tubes. For TCRbeta analysis, collaborators shipped samples in one of three forms: frozen whole blood, isolated PBMCs, or DNA extracted from either of those sample types. Per the germline V gene, SGHVS is the CDR1 and FQNEAQ is the CDR2. The CDR3 holds 15 amino acids from the cysteine to the phenylalanine. This entry keeps only the CDR3 DNA: 45 bases, framed from base 1. V has 1 base trimmed and J has 6 bases trimmed; junction bases matching no gene number 6. TCRbeta CDR3 regions were amplified from genomic DNA by means of the immunoSEQ Assay, a bias-controlled multiplex PCR. Processing in the source paper ran as follows. Nucleated cell counts per sample were estimated from amplification of reference gene primers within the assay. To quantify the absolute abundance of each unique TCRbeta CDR3 rearrangement, sequence reads were collapsed and filtered. For each sample, productive Simpson clonality was calculated by taking the square root of Simpson's diversity index across productive rearrangements. The table comes from immuneACCESS by way of TCRdb, which keeps in-frame sequences with V and J called. Part of the clones is missing from these tables; in studies checked, under half for an unresolved V gene and the rest for unknown reasons. Clone size and the V and J calls come from that table; the DNA yielded D and trimming. The sample yields 80,000 to 95,000 clones; about 76% were counted once. Of the sample, 20% falls within the top ten clones.

General findings and caveats noted by the study authors: The quantity of clinical and demographic metadata differed by source and by participant and was supplied without curation.

This TCR came from an elderly woman with active or convalescent COVID-19. The chain couples TRBV7-8 to TRBJ2-3; 8 nucleotides in the junction match TRBD2. The sequenced sample was peripheral blood. The CDR3 region has the sequence CASSLGSGARDTQYF. In nucleotides, the sequence is TGTGCCAGCAGCTTAGGTAGCGGGGCGAGGGATACGCAGTATTTT.